This passage covers 15 T cell receptor beta chains from one sample sequenced in a study of monozygotic twins with inflammatory bowel disease. For each CDR3 protein, TCRdb gives one entry from its re-call of the 5' RACE reads, without DNA. This sample's table has a few hundred thousand distinct CDR3 sequences. Sequenced sample: blood. Every receptor here comes from a human donor with ulcerative colitis or Crohn's disease, or a healthy co-twin of an affected twin (not recorded which).

V and J are TRBV18 and TRBJ2-1. This CDR3 region has 12 residues. Germline assignment: CDR1 KGHSH and CDR2 LQKENI. CDR3 in amino acids: CASSPVSDEQFF.

This chain connects TRBV5-1 to TRBJ2-1. The germline V gene has CDR1 SGHRS and CDR2 YFSETQ. The CDR3 is 16 amino acids. The CDR3 sequence: CASSLGAGSSYNEQFF.

This chain connects TRBV24-1 to TRBJ2-1; TCRdb reports TRBD1, a call that lacks DNA to check it against. This CDR3 has 16 residues. CDR1 is KGHDR and CDR2 is SFDVKD in the germline V gene. The CDR3 loop is CATSDSQGIVINEQFF.

This rearrangement joins TRBV19 to TRBJ2-5; TCRdb reports TRBD2, a call that lacks DNA to check it against. The CDR3 runs 18 residues. Germline V gene lookup returns CDR1 LNHDA and CDR2 SQIVND (reference sequence). The CDR3 loop reads CASSIGASGGPSQETQYF.

J is TRBJ2-2 and V is TRBV7-6. The CDR3 consists of 15 residues. CDR1 and CDR2 from the germline V gene are SGHVS and FNYEAQ. The CDR3 region is CASSLAFGNTGELFF.

This chain connects TRBV5-1 to TRBJ2-7. This CDR3 region has 15 residues. Germline lookup yields CDR1 SGHRS and CDR2 YFSETQ. The CDR3 sequence: CASSLVGRTDYEQYF. Full variable domain (missing parts from reference TRBV5-1 and TRBJ2-7): KAGVTQTPRYLIKTRGQQVTLSCSPISGHRSVSWYQQTPGQGLQFLFEYFSETQRNKGNFPGRFSGRQFSNSRSEMNVSTLELGDSALYLCASSLVGRTDYEQYFGPGTRLTVT.

This sequence joins TRBV10-3 and TRBJ1-2. The CDR3 spans 14 residues. In germline, CDR1 is ENHRY, CDR2 SYGVKD. CDR3 residues: CANNGGGGDYGYTF.

The chain has TRBV12-3 or TRBV12-4 and TRBJ1-2; there is no DNA to check the TCRdb D call of TRBD1. There are 14 residues in the CDR3. This CDR3 is CASRPNPGQKGYTF.

V and J are TRBV18 and TRBJ1-4; no DNA is available, so the TRBD1 call from TCRdb remains unchecked. Germline V gives CDR1 KGHSH, CDR2 LQKENI. CDR3 size: 16 residues. CDR3 in amino acids: CASCTGQVATNEKLFF.

The chain joins TRBV12-3 or TRBV12-4 to TRBJ2-1; TCRdb's assignment of TRBD1 cannot be checked, as there is no DNA. The CDR3 is 15 amino acids. The CDR3 sequence: CASRLAGGPYNEQFF.

The chain uses TRBV12-3 or TRBV12-4 and TRBJ2-1; there is no DNA to check the TCRdb D call of TRBD2. The CDR3 length is 15 residues. The CDR3 loop is CASSFVRGPHNEQFF.

V and J are TRBV7-9 and TRBJ1-1; the D call from TCRdb, TRBD1, cannot be confirmed without DNA. CDR1 SEHNR and CDR2 FQNEAQ come from the germline V gene (reference sequence). This CDR3 is 15 amino acids long. CDR3 sequence: CASSLLRQGATEAFF. Full variable domain (remainder filled in from reference TRBV7-9 and TRBJ1-1): DTGVSQNPRHKITKRGQNVTFRCDPISEHNRLYWYRQTLGQGPEFLTYFQNEAQLEKSRLLSDRFSAERPKGSFSTLEIQRTEQGDSAMYLCASSLLRQGATEAFFGQGTRLTVV.

V is TRBV7-9 and J is TRBJ2-2. The germline CDR1 and CDR2 sequences are SEHNR and FQNEAQ (reference sequence). The CDR3 totals 13 residues. The CDR3 sequence is CASSLAGARELFF.

The rearrangement joins TRBV24-1 to TRBJ2-1. The CDR3 runs 12 residues. Germline CDR1 and CDR2: KGHDR and SFDVKD. The CDR3 is CATSDLYNEQFF.

This chain uses TRBV14 with TRBJ2-3; without DNA, the TCRdb call of TRBD1 cannot be checked. CDR3 length equals 14 residues. CDR1 is SGHDN and CDR2 is FVKESK in the germline V gene. The CDR3 sequence: CASSPHQGLDTQYF.